This is a list of T cell receptor beta chains from one sample in a study of blood T cell repertoires in COVID-19. Method: immunoSEQ multiplex PCR; TCRdb's copy keeps in-frame clones and lacks some. The sample consists of roughly 300,000 clones, about nine tenths of them appearing once. Sequenced: PBMCs or T cells enriched from blood (not recorded which). The receptors here all came from a woman younger than 35 who had recovered from COVID-19. CDR3s leave out the opening cysteine and the closing phenylalanine or tryptophan.

TRBJ1-1,TRBV5-1,ASSWTGFGTEAF
TRBJ1-2,TRBV5-4,ASSLAVGGNYGYT
TRBJ2-5,TRBV7-9,ASSLELDRKETQY
TRBJ2-5,TRBV5-8,ASSSGVQETQY
TRBJ1-5,TRBV23-1,ASSQSLQGATDYSNQPQH
TRBJ2-7,TRBV30,AWKQGFTYEQY
TRBJ2-7,TRBV19,ASSMWSGISYEQY
TRBJ2-2,TRBV2,ASSEIDYTGELF
TRBJ2-3,TRBV29-1,SVGVRRADTQY
TRBJ2-5,TRBV2,ASSEGDQPSGETQY
TRBJ1-2,TRBV27,ASTATGHYGYT
TRBJ2-7,TRBV13,ASSPGLAYEQY
TRBJ1-4,TRBV19,ASSTGAVSEKLF
TRBJ1-2,TRBV12-3/TRBV12-4,ASSLGGNGYT
TRBJ2-1,TRBV30,AWDNGWEWF
TRBJ2-6,TRBV27,ASSFLSSGANVLT
TRBJ2-3,TRBV18,ASSPGGGGDTQY
TRBJ2-5,TRBV7-7,ASSPRAGETQETQY
TRBJ1-5,TRBV19,ASTSQGQPQH
TRBJ1-1,TRBV4-1,ASSQDLAGGTEAF
TRBJ2-2,TRBV21-1,ARIPAGRGNTGELF
TRBJ1-5,TRBV7-8,ASSVGGRRGLIGFHQPQH
TRBJ1-2,TRBV3-1/TRBV3-2,ASSLEGVNYGYT
TRBJ2-7,TRBV15,ATSLAGVEQY
TRBJ1-6,TRBV3-1/TRBV3-2,ASSQVAGVRSPLH
TRBJ2-5,TRBV4-1,ASSPKEALTQY
TRBJ2-5,TRBV9,ASSLRTSGGAQY
TRBJ1-4,TRBV28,ASSFGGSTNEKLF
TRBJ1-1,TRBV11-2,ASSLGAGQNTEAF
TRBJ2-7,TRBV3-1/TRBV3-2,ASSQEGAGDGEQY
TRBJ2-5,TRBV15,ATSTQRQGVDQETQY
TRBJ1-1,TRBV7-3,ASSLADYTEAF
TRBJ2-1,TRBV5-4,ASSLLFGGEQF
TRBJ1-2,TRBV24-1,ATSDPGTGEGYT
TRBJ1-6,TRBV27,ASSPDRRGNSPLH
TRBJ1-1,TRBV3-1/TRBV3-2,ASSQFLRDTEAF
TRBJ2-4,TRBV29-1,SVERTGDNIQY
TRBJ1-2,TRBV19,ASRETGASYGYT
TRBJ2-1,TRBV9,ASSPTGGSGYEQF
TRBJ1-4,TRBV9,ASSEMAGQDEKLF